The 9 T cell receptor beta chains below all came from one sample that was sequenced in a study of T cell responses to AZD1222 COVID-19 vaccine. TCRdb's copy holds only in-frame clones and misses some; the assay was immunoSEQ multiplex PCR. The table shows approximately 93,000 clones, with around 91% occurring only once. The source was peripheral blood, collected 28 days after the second AZD1222 dose. The source is an adult who received the AZD1222 COVID-19 vaccine.

Here the CDR3 DNA reads TGTGCCAGCAGTCCGGGACAGGGCTTCATCAACACTGAAGCTTTCTTT. It is translated as CASSPGQGFINTEAFF. This chain joins TRBV27 and TRBJ1-1; 9 bases are a match to TRBD1. J lost 2 bases, V lost 5 bases, and 9 bases had no gene match. The CDR3 extends over 16 amino acids. Germline V gene data show CDR1 as MNHEY and CDR2 as SMNVEV (reference sequence).

Regarding this clone: At one end the junction does not follow the germline gene, possibly because of a read error. The rearrangement uses TRBV10-3 and TRBJ1-6; a weak D match, TRBD1 (5 bases). The CDR3 spans 17 residues. Looked up from germline, CDR1 is ENHRY and CDR2 is SYGVKD. CDR3 loop: CASSEDPLGRYNSPLHF. The CDR3 nucleotides read TGTGCCAGCAGTGAGGACCCCCTGGGGCGATATAATTCACCCCTCCACTTT.

The rearrangement links TRBV6-2 or TRBV6-3 to TRBJ1-1; D is unresolved. Germline CDR1 reads MNHEY; CDR2 reads SVGEGT. The V and J ends lost 6 bases and 1 base respectively, with 9 bases between them. This CDR3 is built from 13 residues. The CDR3 region is CASSFGRNTEAFF. For the CDR3, the DNA is TGTGCCAGCAGCTTCGGACGGAACACTGAAGCTTTCTTT.

V gene TRBV19 combines with J gene TRBJ2-4, with a weak D call TRBD2 (5 bases). With 6 bases removed from V and 9 bases from J, the gap between germline ends came to 15 bases. CDR3 length: 13 residues. Germline V gene sequence: CDR1 LNHDA, CDR2 SQIVND (reference sequence). The CDR3 protein is CASSQTDLPIQYF. CDR3 in DNA: TGTGCCAGTAGCCAAACGGACTTACCCATTCAGTACTTC. Drawing the rest from reference TRBV19 and TRBJ2-4, the complete variable domain is DGGITQSPKYLFRKEGQNVTLSCEQNLNHDAMYWYRQDPGQGLRLIYYSQIVNDFQKGDIAEGYSVSREKKESFPLTVTSAQKNPTAFYLCASSQTDLPIQYFGAGTRLSVL.

Ten or more counts support this clone. V and J are TRBV2 and TRBJ2-2, with no clear D. The CDR3 is 15 amino acids. V was cut by 3 bases and J by 5 bases, with 13 bases left in between. CDR1 and CDR2 (germline): SNHLY, FYNNEI. The CDR3 is CASSDGYLRTGELFF. CDR3 coding DNA: TGTGCCAGCAGTGATGGCTACCTCCGGACCGGGGAGCTGTTTTTT.

The rearrangement links TRBV19 to TRBJ1-2; 8 nucleotides match TRBD1. Per the germline V gene, CDR1 is LNHDA and CDR2 is SQIVND (reference sequence). V lost 6 bases to trimming and J lost 4 bases; unmatched junction nucleotides: 7. CDR3 length: 14 residues. The CDR3 reads CASSINRGVYGYTF. CDR3 sequence (DNA): TGTGCCAGTAGCATTAACAGGGGGGTCTATGGCTACACCTTC.

V is TRBV2 and J is TRBJ1-1; 7 nucleotides agree with TRBD1. The germline V gene has CDR1 SNHLY and CDR2 FYNNEI. The junction had 10 bases not matched to a gene; V was cut back by 7 bases and J by 5 bases. This CDR3 comprises 14 residues. This CDR3 reads CASTNDRAGTEAFF. The CDR3 DNA follows: TGTGCCAGCACCAACGACAGGGCGGGGACTGAAGCTTTCTTT. Based on the CDR3 plus reference TRBV2 and TRBJ1-1, the full variable domain is EPEVTQTPSHQVTQMGQEVILRCVPISNHLYFYWYRQILGQKVEFLVSFYNNEISEKSEIFDDQFSVERPDGSNFTLKIRSTKLEDSAMYFCASTNDRAGTEAFFGQGTRLTVV.

The chain is built from TRBV7-2 and TRBJ1-1; D may be TRBD1 (5 bases). V was clipped by 1 base and J by 11 bases, with 14 bases between them. The CDR3 is 13 residues long. Germline V lookup: CDR1 SGHTA, CDR2 FQGNSA. CDR3 sequence reads: CASSLGGNFGAFF. Written as DNA, the CDR3 is TGTGCCAGCAGCTTAGGGGGGAATTTCGGGGCTTTCTTT.

The chain carries TRBV6-4 and TRBJ1-1; the D is unclear. V was cut by 3 bases and J by 0 bases, with 11 bases left in between. CDR1 is MRHNA, CDR2 SNTAGT, per germline. The CDR3 spans 15 residues. CDR3 DNA: TGTGCCAGCAGTGATATCGGGGTCCTGAACACTGAAGCTTTCTTT. Protein product: CASSDIGVLNTEAFF.